These 24 T cell receptor beta chains originate from one sample sequenced in a study of OX40 agonist ivuxolimab in advanced cancers. Clones were read by immunoSEQ multiplex PCR, and TCRdb kept only the in-frame ones, dropping some. The sample lists about 82,000 clones, 80% to 90% seen once, with 6.5% to 9% in the top ten. Source: CD4+ or CD8+ T cells sorted from blood, taken in a trial of the OX40 agonist ivuxolimab. These receptors came from an adult with an advanced solid tumor such as melanoma, head and neck, liver or kidney cancer.

The rearrangement links TRBV7-5 to TRBJ1-1. TRBV7-5 is a listed pseudogene. The CDR3 is 13 amino acids. The CDR3 is CASSLNSHTEAFF. The CDR3 DNA reads TGTGCCAGCAGCTTAAATAGTCATACTGAAGCTTTCTTT.

V gene TRBV10-3 combines with J gene TRBJ1-6, with D uncertain. Trimming stripped 0 bases from V and 9 bases from J, with 12 bases between. The germline V gene has CDR1 ENHRY and CDR2 SYGVKD. The CDR3 covers 15 residues. This CDR3 reads CAISESEGRFSPLHF. The CDR3 DNA follows: TGTGCCATCAGTGAGTCGGAGGGTAGATTTTCACCCCTCCACTTT.

This sequence joins TRBV2 and TRBJ1-1, with D unclear. CDR1 is SNHLY and CDR2 is FYNNEI in the germline V gene. CDR3 length: 13 residues. V shed 6 bases and J shed 0 bases, with 8 bases lying between them. The CDR3 loop is CASRDNLNTEAFF. CDR3 nucleotides: TGTGCCAGCAGAGACAACTTGAACACTGAAGCTTTCTTT.

This clone occurred once. The V and J genes are TRBV7-9 and TRBJ2-7, with TRBD1 matching over 9 bases. The length of the CDR3 is 15 residues. The J segment lost 2 bases and the V segment lost 7 bases, leaving 9 bases of the junction unmatched. Germline loops: CDR1 SEHNR, CDR2 FQNEAQ (reference sequence). The CDR3, as DNA: TGTGCCAGCACCAATGCCGGACAGGGGCCCTACGAGCAGTACTTC. Protein product: CASTNAGQGPYEQYF.

The table lists this clone with a few counts. Other DNA sequences from this sample encode an identical CDR3 as well. V is TRBV7-8 and J is TRBJ2-7; D ambiguous. In germline, CDR1 is SGHVS, CDR2 FQNEAQ. V was trimmed by 5 bases and J by 2 bases, leaving 13 bases between them. The CDR3 has 14 residues. The CDR3 DNA reads TGTGCCAGCAGCCCAGGACCGAGGACCTACGAGCAGTACTTC. It translates to CASSPGPRTYEQYF. Combining the CDR3 with reference TRBV7-8 and TRBJ2-7 gives the whole variable domain GAGVSQSPRYKVAKRGQDVALRCDPISGHVSLFWYQQALGQGPEFLTYFQNEAQLDKSGLPSDRFFAERPEGSVSTLKIQRTQQEDSAVYLCASSPGPRTYEQYFGPGTRLTVT.

This clone has just one count. The V and J genes are TRBV28 and TRBJ2-7; the match to TRBD2 covers 10 bases. CDR1 is MDHEN and CDR2 is SYDVKM in the germline V gene. Trimming took 8 bases from V and 6 from J; bases not matched to a gene: 13. The CDR3 spans 15 residues. The chain's CDR3 is CASPPPSGSPSEQYF. CDR3 nucleotides: TGTGCCAGCCCCCCCCCTAGCGGGAGCCCTTCCGAGCAGTACTTC.

The chain uses TRBV10-1 and TRBJ2-1, with 8 bases aligning to TRBD2. V was pared by 6 bases and J by 4 bases, with 5 bases of the junction left unmatched. The germline gives CDR1 WNHNN, CDR2 SYGVQD (reference sequence). This CDR3 contains 14 residues. The CDR3 sequence is CASSDSGIYNEQFF. The DNA for the CDR3 is TGCGCCAGCAGCGATAGCGGGATTTACAATGAGCAGTTCTTC.

Worth noting for this clone: The sample contains more than one DNA sequence encoding this CDR3. This chain connects TRBV6-5 to TRBJ2-1; 10 bases line up with TRBD1. Germline CDR1 is MNHEY and CDR2 is SVGAGI. This CDR3 has 14 amino acids. The V segment lost 6 bases and the J segment 3 bases; nucleotides outside the gene matches: 2. The CDR3 nucleotides are TGTGCCAGCAGCCGGGACAGGGGCTACAATGAGCAGTTCTTC. It yields the protein CASSRDRGYNEQFF.

The chain uses TRBV6-1 and TRBJ2-1, with a tentative D call TRBD2 (5 bases). The CDR3 runs to 17 residues. From germline, CDR1 is MNHNS and CDR2 SASEGT. V lost 4 bases to trimming and J lost 0 bases, with 16 bases between them. The CDR3 region is CASSVPSDSSSYNEQFF. As DNA, the CDR3 is TGTGCCAGCAGTGTCCCCTCGGACTCGAGCTCCTACAATGAGCAGTTCTTC.

The V and J genes are TRBV7-9 and TRBJ1-1, with D possibly TRBD1 on 5 matching bases. The CDR3 totals 15 residues. Germline V lookup: CDR1 SEHNR, CDR2 FQNEAQ (reference sequence). Between the trimmed V and J ends, which lost 0 bases and 4 bases, there was a span of 12 bases. CDR3 amino acids: CASSLAQGGGTEAFF. The CDR3, as DNA: TGTGCCAGCAGCTTAGCGCAGGGTGGGGGCACTGAAGCTTTCTTT.

This chain uses TRBV15 with TRBJ2-1; D might be TRBD2 (5 bases). CDR3 length: 14 residues. The V gene's germline CDR1 is LNHNV and CDR2 YYDKDF (reference sequence). Trimming removed 3 bases at V and 8 bases at J, with 14 bases between. The chain's CDR3 is CATSRGSSIDEQFF. The CDR3 DNA follows: TGTGCCACCAGCAGGGGCTCTAGCATCGATGAGCAGTTCTTC.

The chain is built from TRBV7-3 and TRBJ2-7, with TRBD2 identical over 12 bases. The trim removed 5 bases at V and 2 bases at J, leaving 4 bases unmatched. CDR1 SGHTA and CDR2 FQGTGA come from the germline V gene. The CDR3 contains 15 residues. The CDR3 region is CASSPRLAGAYEQYF. In DNA, the CDR3 is TGTGCCAGCAGCCCCAGACTAGCGGGAGCCTACGAGCAGTACTTC.

The V call is TRBV5-6, the J call TRBJ2-2; no clear D gene. V lost 0 bases and J 1 base, leaving 4 bases between the germline ends. There are 14 residues in the CDR3. CDR1 is SGHDT, CDR2 YYEEEE, per germline. The CDR3 protein is CASSLVENTGELFF. For the CDR3, the DNA is TGTGCCAGCAGCTTGGTGGAGAACACCGGGGAGCTGTTTTTT. Drawing the rest from reference TRBV5-6 and TRBJ2-2, the complete variable domain is DAGVTQSPTHLIKTRGQQVTLRCSPKSGHDTVSWYQQALGQGPQFIFQYYEEEERQRGNFPDRFSGHQFPNYSSELNVNALLLGDSALYLCASSLVENTGELFFGEGSRLTVL.

The chain is built from TRBV15 and TRBJ1-3, with no clear D. Germline CDR1 is LNHNV and CDR2 is YYDKDF (reference sequence). There are 15 residues in the CDR3. V was shortened by 0 bases and J by 0 bases, with 6 bases between the two germline ends. The CDR3 sequence: CATSRDRLSGNTIYF. In DNA form, the CDR3 reads TGTGCCACCAGCAGAGATCGCCTCTCTGGAAACACCATATATTTT.

The rearrangement links TRBV4-1 to TRBJ1-5, with D possibly matching TRBD1 (5 bases). The germline V and J ends were trimmed by 1 base and 6 bases, with 16 bases remaining between them. The CDR3 has 16 residues. Germline V gene sequence: CDR1 MGHRA, CDR2 YSYEKL. CDR3 residues: CASSQVRGIRIQPQHF. The CDR3 coding sequence is TGCGCCAGCAGCCAAGTGAGGGGAATTCGTATTCAGCCCCAGCATTTT.

The rearrangement uses TRBV6-5 and TRBJ2-5, with D possibly TRBD2 on 6 matching bases. The J call is doubtful: the DNA matches TRBJ2-7 better. This CDR3 is built from 14 residues. The germline gives CDR1 MNHEY, CDR2 SVGAGI. Here the CDR3 DNA reads TGTGCCAGCAGTTACTCCCCGGGAGAGTACGAGCAGTACTTC. Protein product: CASSYSPGEYEQYF.

J is TRBJ2-7 and V is TRBV11-3, with 9 bases lining up with TRBD1. Germline-derived CDR1 and CDR2 are SGHNT and YENEEA. Trimming at V came to 5 bases and at J to 3 bases, leaving 8 bases not matched to a gene. CDR3 size: 15 residues. The CDR3 here is CASSPPLGQGYEQYF. Written as DNA, the CDR3 is TGTGCCAGCAGCCCACCTCTGGGACAGGGCTACGAGCAGTACTTC.

The chain couples TRBV2 to TRBJ1-5; no clear D gene. The CDR3 has 14 residues. The germline CDR1 and CDR2 sequences are SNHLY and FYNNEI. Trimming pared 4 bases from V and 6 bases from J, leaving 13 bases between. The CDR3 loop is CASSVQGMGQPQHF. The DNA for the CDR3 is TGTGCCAGCAGTGTTCAAGGGATGGGTCAGCCCCAGCATTTT.

The chain has TRBV6-4 and TRBJ1-2; D unclear. The ends were cut back, 10 bases at V and 4 bases at J, with 13 bases in the middle. From germline, CDR1 is MRHNA and CDR2 SNTAGT. The CDR3 consists of 12 residues. Written as DNA, the CDR3 is TGTGCCACAATCTACCGCATCTATGGCTACACCTTC. It is translated as CATIYRIYGYTF.

The chain joins TRBV5-1 to TRBJ1-2; TRBD1 matches 8 bases. The V gene's germline CDR1 is SGHRS and CDR2 YFSETQ. The CDR3 length is 14 residues. V trimming: 1 base; J trimming: 6 bases; junction bases outside the gene matches: 5. The CDR3 spells CASSLTGTGDGYTF. CDR3 in DNA: TGCGCCAGCAGCTTGACCGGGACAGGAGATGGCTACACCTTC.

The rearrangement joins TRBV30 to TRBJ2-5, with a weak D call TRBD2 (5 bases). The CDR3 has 11 residues. V was shortened by 4 bases and J by 4 bases, with 7 bases between the two germline ends. Germline V lookup: CDR1 GTSNPN, CDR2 SVGIG (reference sequence). The CDR3, as DNA: TGTGCCTGGATTGAGGGAGAGACCCAGTACTTC. The encoded protein is CAWIEGETQYF.

This clone has a single count. V gene TRBV11-3 combines with J gene TRBJ1-4, with 7 nucleotides matching TRBD1. The CDR3 is 15 residues long. The J segment lost 7 bases and the V segment lost 0 bases, leaving 5 bases of the junction unmatched. Per germline, CDR1 SGHNT and CDR2 YENEEA. The CDR3 here is CASSLDPTGIEKLFF. The DNA for the CDR3 is TGTGCCAGCAGCTTAGACCCGACAGGGATTGAAAAACTGTTTTTT.

The rearrangement uses TRBV5-6 and TRBJ1-5, with TRBD1 identical over 8 bases. V lost 7 bases and J lost 0; bases outside the gene matches: 3. Germline V lookup: CDR1 SGHDT, CDR2 YYEEEE. This CDR3 contains 14 residues. DNA of the CDR3: TGTGCCAGCCATGACAGGGGTAGCAATCAGCCCCAGCATTTT. It translates to CASHDRGSNQPQHF.

The J gene is TRBJ2-3, the V gene TRBV19, with D possibly matching TRBD2 (5 bases). V was pared by 0 bases and J by 4 bases, with 20 bases between. Germline CDR1 and CDR2: LNHDA and SQIVND (reference sequence). This CDR3 is 18 amino acids long. CDR3 coding DNA: TGTGCCAGTAGTATAGATGGCGGGCGGGTGCGGGCGGCAGATACGCAGTATTTT. The encoded protein is CASSIDGGRVRAADTQYF.